A single T cell receptor beta chain is shown here with its context. Antigen unknown. This entry is derived from a study of blood T cells in healthy people across ages. At the level of the study: Roughly one uniquely barcoded beta molecule per two T cells was captured.

J was trimmed by 5 bases and V by 4 bases; bases with no gene match: 11. This CDR3 is built from 16 residues. Germline CDR1 and CDR2: SGHRS and YFSETQ. The study recruited healthy Caucasian donors from Russia who were aged about 6 to 90. Extractions gave at least 5 micrograms of total RNA per sample. Study-level results: Compared with aged donors, long-lived donors showed fewer expanded clones, suggesting selection.

The use of a sample-barcoded 5' primer and a J-beta primer mix characterized a second PCR of roughly 7 to 12 cycles. From the 5' RACE reads, TCRdb called clonotypes with MiXCR, one entry per CDR3 protein. The profile shows 750,000 to 950,000 distinct CDR3 sequences, 25% to 30% of them singletons. The same data also went into a second study, on T cells of mothers and their children.

This TCR came from a woman in her forties in good health. The sample taken for sequencing was blood. The J gene is TRBJ2-5, the V gene TRBV5-1; 10 nucleotides line up with TRBD2. The CDR3 DNA is TGCGCCAGCAGCGTGGGAGCGGGGGGGCGGTTGGAGACCCAGTACTTC. It translates to CASSVGAGGRLETQYF. The entire variable domain, with the rest obtained from reference TRBV5-1 and TRBJ2-5, is as follows: KAGVTQTPRYLIKTRGQQVTLSCSPISGHRSVSWYQQTPGQGLQFLFEYFSETQRNKGNFPGRFSGRQFSNSRSEMNVSTLELGDSALYLCASSVGAGGRLETQYFGPGTRLLVL.